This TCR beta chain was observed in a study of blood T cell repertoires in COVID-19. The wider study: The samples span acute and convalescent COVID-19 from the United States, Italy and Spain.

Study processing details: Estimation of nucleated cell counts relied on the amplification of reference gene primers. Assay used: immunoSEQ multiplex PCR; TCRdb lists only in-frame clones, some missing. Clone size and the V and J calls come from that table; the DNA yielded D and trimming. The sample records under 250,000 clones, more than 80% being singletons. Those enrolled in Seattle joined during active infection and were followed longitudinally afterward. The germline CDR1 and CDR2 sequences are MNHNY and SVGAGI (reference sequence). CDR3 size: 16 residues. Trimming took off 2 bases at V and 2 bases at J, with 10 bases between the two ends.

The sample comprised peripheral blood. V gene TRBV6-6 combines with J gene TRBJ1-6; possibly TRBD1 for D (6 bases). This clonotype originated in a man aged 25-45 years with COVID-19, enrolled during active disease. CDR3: CASSYPQGPYNSPLHF. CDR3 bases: TGTGCCAGCAGTTACCCACAGGGTCCCTATAATTCACCCCTCCACTTT.